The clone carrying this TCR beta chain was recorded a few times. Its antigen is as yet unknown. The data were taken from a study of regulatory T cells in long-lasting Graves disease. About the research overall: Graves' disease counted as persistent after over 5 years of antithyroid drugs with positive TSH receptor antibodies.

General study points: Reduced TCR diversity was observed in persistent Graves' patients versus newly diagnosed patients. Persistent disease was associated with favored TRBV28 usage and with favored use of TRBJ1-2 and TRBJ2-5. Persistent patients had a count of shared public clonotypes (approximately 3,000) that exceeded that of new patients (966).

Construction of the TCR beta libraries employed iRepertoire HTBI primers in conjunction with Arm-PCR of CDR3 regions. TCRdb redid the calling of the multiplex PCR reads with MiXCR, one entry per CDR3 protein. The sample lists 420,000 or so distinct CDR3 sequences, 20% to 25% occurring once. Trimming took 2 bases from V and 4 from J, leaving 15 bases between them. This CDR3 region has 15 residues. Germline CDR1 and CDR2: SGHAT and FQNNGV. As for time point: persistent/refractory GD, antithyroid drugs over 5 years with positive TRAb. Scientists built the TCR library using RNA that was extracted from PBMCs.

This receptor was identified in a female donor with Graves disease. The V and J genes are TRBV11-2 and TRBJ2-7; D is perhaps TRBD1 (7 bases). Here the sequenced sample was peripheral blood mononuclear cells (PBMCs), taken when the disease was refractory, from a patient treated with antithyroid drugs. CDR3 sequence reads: CASSLRGGTAYEQYF. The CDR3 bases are TGTGCCAGCAGCTTAAGGGGCGGGACAGCTTACGAGCAGTACTTC.